This T cell receptor beta chain was observed in a study of shared clonotypes between healthy human individuals. Study information: Participating donors consisted of two women and a few men aged 18 to 49. General study points: The sharing of roughly 5% of naive CD4 clonotypes was seen across a few donors. Apart from blood, nothing was sampled; tissue repertoires likely differ.

Comment on this clone: Its antigen is unidentified. Other DNA sequences in this specimen translate into the identical CDR3.

V was clipped by 6 bases and J by 3 bases, with 9 bases between them. In germline, CDR1 is MDHEN, CDR2 SYDVKM. This CDR3 region has 12 residues. Here immunoSEQ multiplex PCR was the method, and the copy in TCRdb shows in-frame clones only, minus some. The repertoire holds 850,000 to 1,100,000 clones, 70% to 85% seen once, with roughly 0.9% in the top ten. This receptor was taken from a young man in good health. Some clones in this sample may be carry-over from other donors' samples. The rearrangement links TRBV28 to TRBJ2-7; possibly TRBD1 for D (5 bases). The sequenced sample was memory CD4+ T cells from PBMCs. Subset here: CD45RA-negative fraction. In DNA, the CDR3 is TGTGCCAGCAGAAATAGGGGCTACGAGCAGTACTTC. Amino acid sequence: CASRNRGYEQYF.